This is a list of T cell receptor beta chains from one sample in a study of T cell responses to AZD1222 COVID-19 vaccine. The repertoire was sequenced with immunoSEQ multiplex PCR; TCRdb's copy has only in-frame clones and lacks some. The table lists about 200,000 clones, approximately 93% of them singletons. The material was peripheral blood, obtained 28 days after the second AZD1222 dose. Source of these receptors: an adult who received the AZD1222 COVID-19 vaccine. The CDR3 runs from the conserved cysteine through the conserved F or W. Fields, in order: V gene, CDR3 protein.

V: TRBV6-2/TRBV6-3
CDR3: CASSSSSSRPQHF

V: TRBV14
CDR3: CASRGRGANVLTF

V: TRBV19
CDR3: CASRQRPWGASTDTQYF

V: TRBV7-8
CDR3: CASSYRGAGNTIYF

V: TRBV28
CDR3: CASSESGGLGELFF

V: TRBV5-6
CDR3: CASRQGLGNTIYF

V: TRBV11-2
CDR3: CASSRAGGKDTQYF

V: TRBV5-1
CDR3: CASSLVTGGYTEAFF

V: TRBV28
CDR3: CASRTGPASYTF

V: TRBV9
CDR3: CASSEPPYGYTF

V: TRBV5-1
CDR3: CASSTDRNTGELFF

V: TRBV27
CDR3: CASSLNYASGNTIYF

V: TRBV9
CDR3: CASSPGTLSLEKLFF

V: TRBV6-5
CDR3: CASMDRGVNTEAFF

V: TRBV3-1/TRBV3-2
CDR3: CASSQGGVVGTNEKLFF

V: TRBV6-5
CDR3: CASSYGGDSPLHF

V: TRBV7-9
CDR3: CASSLAVAGNGYTF

V: TRBV19
CDR3: CASSIGSNTEAFF

V: TRBV21-1
CDR3: CASRWNPGVEKLFF

V: TRBV5-1
CDR3: CASSQRQGASSNTEAFF

V: TRBV24-1
CDR3: CATSGSNYEQYF

V: TRBV7-9
CDR3: CASSFGQGVVNYGYTF

V: TRBV9
CDR3: CASSPGGWETQYF

V: TRBV18
CDR3: CASSPEMNTEAFF

V: TRBV3-1/TRBV3-2
CDR3: CASSQESSEAFF

V: TRBV6-1
CDR3: CASSEHGQGIDSPLHF

V: TRBV7-2
CDR3: CASSFRGQENTEAFF

V: TRBV3-1/TRBV3-2
CDR3: CASSQEGGTASYEQYF

V: TRBV4-2
CDR3: CASSQSGAPSTDTQYF

V: TRBV29-1
CDR3: CSVESSGGEPQHF

V: TRBV28
CDR3: CASFSLSTYEQYF

V: TRBV9
CDR3: CASSVANSPLHF

V: TRBV7-9
CDR3: CASSDYRARTGELFF

V: TRBV11-3
CDR3: CASSLPGSGNTIYF

V: TRBV27
CDR3: CASSLARQGNTIYF

V: TRBV9
CDR3: CASSVEGRGGDTQYF

V: TRBV19
CDR3: CASSRLGINSPLHF

V: TRBV3-1/TRBV3-2
CDR3: CASSQNRAAYEQYF

V: TRBV10-3
CDR3: CATATQPGQGKWENQPQHF

V: TRBV19
CDR3: CATETSYPYNEQFF

V: TRBV5-6
CDR3: CASSPQPNTEAFF